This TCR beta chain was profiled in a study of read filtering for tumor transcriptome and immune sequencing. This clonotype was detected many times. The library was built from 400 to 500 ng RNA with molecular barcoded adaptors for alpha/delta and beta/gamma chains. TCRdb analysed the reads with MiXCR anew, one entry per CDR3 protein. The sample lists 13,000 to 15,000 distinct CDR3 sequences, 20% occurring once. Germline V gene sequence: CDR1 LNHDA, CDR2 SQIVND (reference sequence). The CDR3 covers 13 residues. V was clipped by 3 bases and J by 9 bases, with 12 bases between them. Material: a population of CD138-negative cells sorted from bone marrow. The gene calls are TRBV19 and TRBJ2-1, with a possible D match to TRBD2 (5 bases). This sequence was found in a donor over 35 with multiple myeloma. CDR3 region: CASSIGLEGEQFF. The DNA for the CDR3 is TGTGCCAGTAGTATTGGTCTCGAGGGTGAGCAGTTCTTC.